The present entry profiles one T cell receptor beta chain with its context. The antigen it binds to is not known. Per-nucleotide qualities are absent, and no much larger clonotype sits a single base away. Trimming costs V 5 bases and J 5 bases, and their ends lie 6 bases apart. The CDR3 measures 11 amino acids from cysteine to phenylalanine. CDR3 DNA only is kept here, 33 bases in frame from base 1. CDR1 and CDR2 (SGHNT, YENEEA) derive from the germline V gene. In total, roughly 710 healthy bone marrow donors made up the cohort. Cohort members were all nominally healthy when sampled, although unrecorded immune exposures were likely present. The donor tested CMV seropositive, placing the donor among the 289 seropositive members of the cohort. Each donor provided a peripheral blood sample, and peripheral blood mononuclear cells were used for TCR beta sequencing. The Qiagen DNeasy Blood Extraction Kit was used to extract genomic DNA from the blood cell samples.

This entry is derived from a study of cytomegalovirus exposure and HLA in healthy donors (dated by TCRdb to 2015 to 2018). For the wider study: An earlier analysis of approximately 550 of the donors reported more than 250 Gb of sequence data and 100 million to 140 million unique TCR beta sequences from 150 million to 200 million T cells. The study aimed to test whether cataloging public T cell receptors could reveal signatures of past pathogen exposure. Rather than drawing on any new phenotypic data, the later analysis identified candidate immune exposures from TCR beta sequences and the way those sequences occurred across donors. Of the 300 to 400 genotyped donors, about 80% fell in the genetic ancestry cluster associated with self-reported Caucasian donors. Donor age, sex, ethnicity and CMV serostatus were compiled together with the repertoire data. The T cell repertoires of several hundred subjects were profiled by immunosequencing and related to cytomegalovirus serostatus. An early release covering roughly 600 HLA-typed donors comprised about 300 gigabases of sequencing data and 85 million to 100 million unique TCR sequences. A later genetic analysis took genome-wide SNP genotypes for about 65% of the 666 donors and used that subset as a discovery cohort. Along with the roughly 700-subject first cohort, a separate validation cohort of around 120 different subjects was used. High-throughput TCR immunosequencing, statistical association of individual TCRs with disease status, and machine learning were combined to predict cytomegalovirus infection status. About five DR-DQ haplotypes were treated as single units for association and clustering because of strong linkage in the cohort. Across about 370 genotyped donors of the cohort, an average of about 240,000 unique TCR beta nucleotide sequences per donor were sequenced, and approximately 17% of those sequences were non-productive. A later analysis re-examined previously published TCR beta repertoires from over 500 donors and added high-resolution HLA genotyping to investigate patterns of TCR occurrence. Every repertoire in the discovery cohort had been generated on one and the same sequencing platform. An earlier analysis of a few hundred of the donors applied high-throughput TCR beta sequencing to assess whether each TCR beta V gene segment acted as functional or pseudogenic. Typing coverage varied by locus: about 620-630 donors for A, B, C, DRB1 and DQB1; some 520 for DQA1; more than 600 for DPA1; more than 450 for DPB1. Class I and class II HLA loci were covered by the typing at four-digit resolution. Findings and caveats that apply to the study as a whole: For the cohort, immune exposure information was limited to CMV serostatus. Only TCR beta chains were sequenced in this cohort, and the absence of alpha or paired-chain data limited detectable features. According to a later analysis, TCR association rates differed among HLA loci, with DRB1 alleles showing the most associated TCRs and HLA-C alleles showing the fewest. In vitro tests confirmed that a few of the cytomegalovirus-associated TCR beta chains recognize cytomegalovirus antigens. A group of highly shared sequence variants was considered likely to be a technical artifact of the sequencing pipeline. At a false discovery rate of 0.05, a later analysis linked 16,951 TCR beta sequences to specific HLA alleles. Linkage disequilibrium might explain the correlated functional status among segregating V segments, but an unknown experimental factor could not be excluded. Most TCR sequences were observed very rarely across donors, whereas some public TCRs were present in many individuals. Roughly uniform sequencing depth across donors was assumed in presence/absence analyses, although this assumption may not hold. Some IMGT-functional V segments, including TRBV6-2 and TRBV6-3, could not be distinguished by the 87-base-pair reads and were therefore excluded. Because counts were too low, more than 15 rarely observed V segments, including chromosome 9 orphons, were excluded from the earlier analysis of 587 of the donors. A further reported finding was that TCR beta sequences accurately predicted the HLA-A and HLA-B alleles for most subjects in the first cohort. The study gave a list of 150 to 200 TCR beta chains associated with cytomegalovirus. A later analysis found that most CMV-associated TCR beta chains appeared HLA-restricted, with HLA associations seemingly driven largely by CMV exposure. Compared with the 666-donor mean, donors in an Asian-associated ancestry cluster had fewer N-insertions in productive TCRs, according to a later genetic analysis. A later genetic analysis associated a missense DCLRE1C variant with V-gene and J-gene trimming of TCR beta chains, and an independent cohort replicated the association. Assigning TCR associations to individual alleles was difficult when HLA alleles, especially DR and DQ, strongly co-occurred. Several of the top co-occurrence clusters appeared to be linked to parvovirus B19, influenza, CMV and Epstein-Barr virus, according to a later analysis. Cytomegalovirus status was reported to be diagnosed by the classifier with high specificity and sensitivity in both the original and validation cohorts. An earlier analysis of roughly 570 of the donors showed that most TCR beta V segments appeared in productive rearrangements either about 87% or about 30% of the time, which broadly matched IMGT annotations. The authors suggested that the approach could potentially be generalized to other disease states and immunological phenotypes. Compared with equally common non-associated chains, HLA-associated TCR beta chains in a later analysis were more clonally expanded and had lower generation probabilities. Because HLA typing was unavailable for some donors at each locus, only the typed subset was used in association tests.

Libraries were made using the immunoSEQ multiplex PCR assay. For the multiplex PCR, a mixture combining 60 forward primers for TCR Vbeta segments and 13 reverse primers for TCR Jbeta segments was used. The CDR3 region of rearranged TCR beta genes was amplified from genomic DNA by a multiplex PCR assay. The Illumina HiSeq System was used to sequence the amplified TCR beta libraries as 87-base-pair reads. The authors' pipeline ran thus. Across the 600 to 700 repertoires, a later analysis counted some 80 million unique TCR beta chains, roughly 11 million of which were shared by at least two donors. Raw reads were error-corrected and collapsed into unique sequences with a nearest-neighbor algorithm that merged closely related sequences to remove PCR and sequencing errors. To assign V, D and J gene segments, CDR3 sequences were aligned to IMGT reference sequences. For a sequence to be retained, a match of at least six nucleotides was required to both a V gene segment and a J gene segment. Rearrangements were classified as productive when the CDR3 lacked stop codons and remained in frame with V and J, and all other rearrangements were classified as non-productive. Following IMGT convention, CDR3 was defined as the stretch from the second conserved V-encoded cysteine to the conserved J-encoded phenylalanine. Sequences without an unambiguous match to a single V gene segment were excluded from the earlier analysis of 587 of the donors. In an earlier analysis of approximately 590 of the donors, a V segment was called functional when productive rearrangements were above 56.7%, and segregating when the standard deviation between donors exceeded 5%. To diagnose cytomegalovirus status from the catalog of TCR beta chain sequences, a statistical classification framework was built. A later analysis assigned V and J genes by comparing TCR nucleotide sequences with IMGT/GENE-DB human TR gene sequences. In a later analysis, CDR3 sequences and most-parsimonious VDJ recombination scenarios were assigned using the TCRdist pipeline. A later analysis defined each TCR beta chain by its CDR3 amino acid sequence plus V-gene family, and excluded reads lacking a unique V-gene family. In a later analysis, some 600 highly shared, low-generation-probability nucleotide sequences were removed to address suspected cross-contamination and a sequencing artifact. A later analysis calculated a clonal expansion index for each public chain from normalized within-repertoire ranks of inferred template counts. Generation probabilities in a later analysis came from a VDJ recombination model fitted to out-of-frame rearrangements, and those results were checked against IGoR. In a later analysis, TCR-TCR, TCR-HLA and TCR-CMV co-occurrence was scored with hypergeometric tests, and a repertoire-size bias correction was applied to TCR pairs. In a later analysis, false discovery rates were estimated by permuting HLA or CMV assignments 20 times. A later analysis grouped co-occurring TCRs with DBSCAN, adding TCRdist sequence similarity when clustering within HLA-allele-positive subsets. For co-occurrence clustering, repertoires with fewer than 30,000 or more than 120,000 public chains were excluded, along with four to six repertoires with anomalous nucleotide sharing. The clones in this table, taken by TCRdb from immuneACCESS, are in-frame only. Not every clone is retained; where verified, under half of the shortfall comes from an unresolved V gene, and the cause of the rest is unknown. The V and J calls and clone size were taken over from that table, and D and trimming were inferred from the DNA. The sample records tens of thousands of clones, over 70% of which are singletons. The ten largest clonotypes hold 1% to 1.5% of the sample.

The sequence joins TRBV11-3 to TRBJ1-1, with the D gene too uncertain to name. Input material: PBMCs. The source of this sequence is a girl aged 2 to 10 in good health and CMV-seropositive. The DNA sequence follows: TGTGCCAGCAGCCGCGGGACTGAAGCTTTCTTT. It codes for CASSRGTEAFF.